The next 7 T cell receptor beta chains were all read from a single sample in a study of blood T cell repertoires in COVID-19 (dated by TCRdb to 2020 to 2022). Libraries were made using the immunoSEQ multiplex PCR assay. Not all clones reach the TCRdb copy of this immuneACCESS table, which keeps in-frame sequences only. Checked studies attribute under half of the gap to unresolved V genes and leave the rest unexplained. Counted in this sample were about 200,000 clones; approximately 85% of them appeared once. 4.5% to 5% of the sample belongs to the ten largest clones. Sequences were obtained from peripheral blood. The receptors come from a woman older than 75 with acute or convalescent COVID-19.

V gene TRBV19 combines with J gene TRBJ2-2; D perhaps matches TRBD1 (5 bases). V lost 3 bases, J lost 3 bases, and 8 bases lay in between. The CDR3 extends over 14 amino acids. Looked up from germline, CDR1 is LNHDA and CDR2 is SQIVND (reference sequence). The CDR3 nucleotides are TGTGCCAGTAGTATGAAGGGGTACACCGGGGAGCTGTTTTTT. It is translated as CASSMKGYTGELFF.

CDR3 coding DNA: TGTGCCAGCAGCCAATGGGGGGCAGATACGCAGTATTTT. Residues: CASSQWGADTQYF. This chain connects TRBV27 to TRBJ2-3, with D possibly being TRBD2 (6 bases). The germline V gene encodes CDR1 MNHEY and CDR2 SMNVEV (reference sequence). Between the trimmed V and J ends, which lost 6 bases and 4 bases, there was a span of 11 bases. This CDR3 is 13 amino acids long.

V is TRBV5-8 and J is TRBJ2-5; TRBD1 matches 10 bases. Per germline, CDR1 SGHTS and CDR2 YDEGEE. Trimming cost V 3 bases and J 4 bases; bases outside gene matches: 3. This CDR3 is 14 amino acids long. The CDR3 nucleotides read TGTGCCAGCAGCTCCCGGACAGGGGGAGAGACCCAGTACTTC. Translation: CASSSRTGGETQYF.

This clone was seen once. This chain connects TRBV7-2 to TRBJ2-1; D perhaps matches TRBD1 (6 bases). Trimming took 5 bases from V and 5 from J, leaving 10 bases between them. The CDR3 has 13 residues. Germline V gene lookup returns CDR1 SGHTA and CDR2 FQGNSA. CDR3 protein: CASSIGQNNEQFF. In nucleotides, the CDR3 is TGTGCCAGCAGCATAGGACAGAACAATGAGCAGTTCTTC.

J is TRBJ2-1 and V is TRBV7-2, with 8 bases identical to TRBD2. There are 15 residues in the CDR3. V lost 3 bases, J lost 6 bases, and 7 bases stayed unmatched. Germline-derived CDR1 and CDR2 are SGHTA and FQGNSA. In DNA, the CDR3 is TGTGCCAGCAGCTTCCGGTCCGGGACTAGCAATGAGCAGTTCTTC. It is translated as CASSFRSGTSNEQFF.

The chain employs TRBV7-9 and TRBJ1-2; D is uncertain. The CDR3 totals 14 residues. Trimming pared 1 base from V and 4 bases from J, leaving 10 bases between. Germline V gene sequence: CDR1 SEHNR, CDR2 FQNEAQ (reference sequence). The CDR3 loop reads CASSLGLSGYGYTF. The CDR3 DNA is TGTGCCAGCAGCTTAGGTCTATCAGGCTATGGCTACACCTTC.

V and J are TRBV24-1 and TRBJ1-1; 7 bases fit TRBD1. The CDR3 loop spans 16 amino acids. Germline V lookup: CDR1 KGHDR, CDR2 SFDVKD. J was trimmed by 1 base and V by 4 bases; bases with no gene match: 8. CDR3 DNA: TGTGCCACCAGTGAATCCGGTACAGGGGCGAACACTGAAGCTTTCTTT. Amino acid sequence: CATSESGTGANTEAFF.